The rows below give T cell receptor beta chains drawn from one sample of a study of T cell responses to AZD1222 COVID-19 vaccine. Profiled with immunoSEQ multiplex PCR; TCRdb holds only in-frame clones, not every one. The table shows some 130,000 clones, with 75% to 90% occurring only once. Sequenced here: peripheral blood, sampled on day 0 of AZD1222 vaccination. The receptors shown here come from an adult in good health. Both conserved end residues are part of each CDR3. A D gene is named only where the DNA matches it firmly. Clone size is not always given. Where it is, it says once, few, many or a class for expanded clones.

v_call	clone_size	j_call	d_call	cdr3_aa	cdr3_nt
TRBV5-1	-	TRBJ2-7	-	CASSWESGHIDGYEQYF	TGCGCCAGCAGCTGGGAGAGCGGGCATATAGACGGATACGAGCAGTACTTC
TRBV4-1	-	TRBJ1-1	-	CASSQARGLNTEAFF	TGCGCCAGCAGCCAAGCGCGGGGATTGAACACTGAAGCTTTCTTT
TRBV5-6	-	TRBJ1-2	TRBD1	CASSSDRDNYGYTF	TGTGCCAGCAGCTCGGACAGGGACAACTATGGCTACACCTTC
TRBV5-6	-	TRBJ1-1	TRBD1	CASSRRTGVLAEAFF	TGTGCCAGCAGCCGGAGGACAGGGGTTCTGGCTGAAGCTTTCTTT
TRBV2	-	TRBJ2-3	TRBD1	CASTPDRGHSDTQYF	TGTGCCAGCACCCCCGACAGGGGGCATTCTGATACGCAGTATTTT
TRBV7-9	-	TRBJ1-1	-	CASSPRSGGRESTEAFF	TGTGCCAGCAGCCCCCGAAGTGGCGGGCGGGAGAGCACTGAAGCTTTCTTT
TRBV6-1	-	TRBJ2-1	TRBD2	CASSVNSGGEYNEQFF	TGTGCCAGCAGTGTTAATAGCGGGGGAGAGTACAATGAGCAGTTCTTC
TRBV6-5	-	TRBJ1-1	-	CASTPGEAFF	TGTGCCAGCACCCCGGGGGAGGCTTTCTTT
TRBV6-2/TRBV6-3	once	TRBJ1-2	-	CASSYSRAQGYTF	TGTGCCAGCAGTTACTCGAGAGCTCAAGGCTACACCTTC
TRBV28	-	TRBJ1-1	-	CASTLNTEAFF	TGTGCCAGCACATTGAACACTGAAGCTTTCTTT
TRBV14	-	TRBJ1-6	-	CASSQDWGVSPLHF	TGTGCCAGCAGCCAAGATTGGGGGGTTTCACCCCTCCACTTT
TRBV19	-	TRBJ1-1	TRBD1	CASTATGGYTEAFF	TGTGCCAGTACAGCGACAGGGGGCTACACTGAAGCTTTCTTT
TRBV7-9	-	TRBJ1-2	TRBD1	CASSLVGDRANYGYTF	TGTGCCAGCAGCTTAGTAGGGGACAGGGCGAACTATGGCTACACCTTC
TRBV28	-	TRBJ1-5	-	CASSLGQPQHF	TGTGCCAGCAGTTTGGGTCAGCCCCAGCATTTT
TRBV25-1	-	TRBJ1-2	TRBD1	CASSDGGQVAYGYTF	TGTGCCAGCAGTGATGGTGGACAGGTGGCCTATGGCTACACCTTC
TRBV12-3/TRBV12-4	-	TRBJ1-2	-	CASSWGTPSGYTF	TGTGCCAGTTCGTGGGGGACCCCGAGTGGCTACACCTTC
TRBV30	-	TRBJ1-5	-	CAWTQVGSNQPQHF	TGTGCCTGGACCCAAGTGGGGAGTAATCAGCCCCAGCATTTT
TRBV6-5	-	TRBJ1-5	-	CASSSIQNSNQPQHF	TGTGCCAGCAGTTCAATACAGAATAGCAATCAGCCCCAGCATTTT
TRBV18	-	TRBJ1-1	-	CASSQGQNTEAFF	TGTGCCAGCTCCCAGGGACAAAACACTGAAGCTTTCTTT
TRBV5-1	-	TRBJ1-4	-	CASSRGATNEKLFF	TGCGCCAGCAGCCGGGGGGCAACTAATGAAAAACTGTTTTTT
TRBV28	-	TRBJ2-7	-	CASSWTARSSYEQYF	TGTGCCAGCAGTTGGACAGCCAGGAGCTCCTACGAGCAGTACTTC
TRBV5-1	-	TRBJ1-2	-	CASSLGTENYGYTF	TGCGCCAGCAGCTTGGGGACGGAGAACTATGGCTACACCTTC
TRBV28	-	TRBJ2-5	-	CASSTSGGPYQETQYF	TGTGCCAGCAGTACCTCTGGGGGTCCGTACCAAGAGACCCAGTACTTC
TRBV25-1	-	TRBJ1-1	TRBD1	CASSDPGQGAEAFF	TGTGCCAGCAGTGACCCGGGACAGGGCGCTGAAGCTTTCTTT
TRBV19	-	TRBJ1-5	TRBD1	CASTNHRGLQPQHF	TGTGCCAGTACAAACCACAGGGGGCTTCAGCCCCAGCATTTT
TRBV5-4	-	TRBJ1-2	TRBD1	CASSTDREVSYGYTF	TGTGCCAGCAGCACGGACAGGGAAGTGTCCTATGGCTACACCTTC
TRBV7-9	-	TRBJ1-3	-	CASSLVSGYGNTIYF	TGTGCCAGCAGCTTAGTATCAGGGTACGGAAACACCATATATTTT
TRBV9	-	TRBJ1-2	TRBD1	CASGTAIGGYTF	TGTGCCAGCGGGACAGCGATTGGCGGCTACACCTTC
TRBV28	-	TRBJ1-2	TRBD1	CASSGQANYGYTF	TGTGCCAGCAGTGGACAGGCCAACTATGGCTACACCTTC
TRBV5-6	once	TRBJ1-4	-	CASSSGQPTNEKLFF	TGTGCCAGCAGCTCCGGACAGCCAACTAATGAAAAACTGTTTTTT
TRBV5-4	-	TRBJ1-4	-	CASSLAGSQNEKLFF	TGTGCCAGCAGCTTGGCGGGGAGTCAGAATGAAAAACTGTTTTTT
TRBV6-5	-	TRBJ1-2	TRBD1	CASSYGPRGPNYGYTF	TGTGCCAGCAGTTACGGCCCCAGGGGGCCAAACTATGGCTACACCTTC
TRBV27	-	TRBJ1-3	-	CASFRTVDRNTIYF	TGTGCCAGTTTTAGGACAGTTGATCGAAACACCATATATTTT
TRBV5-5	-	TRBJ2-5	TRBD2	CASSSGTSLRTQYF	TGTGCCAGCAGTTCCGGGACTAGTCTGCGGACCCAGTACTTC
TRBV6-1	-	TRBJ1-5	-	CASSESWGRPSNQPQHF	TGTGCCAGCAGTGAAAGTTGGGGGAGGCCTAGCAATCAGCCCCAGCATTTT
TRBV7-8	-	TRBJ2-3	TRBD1	CASSSAAYRGRGTDTQYF	TGTGCCAGCAGCTCCGCAGCCTACAGGGGACGGGGCACAGATACGCAGTATTTT
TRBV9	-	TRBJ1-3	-	CASSGAGRGLGNTIYF	TGTGCCAGCAGCGGAGCCGGGAGGGGCCTCGGAAACACCATATATTTT
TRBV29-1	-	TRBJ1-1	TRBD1	CSGRQGMNTEAFF	TGCAGCGGCCGACAGGGGATGAACACTGAAGCTTTCTTT
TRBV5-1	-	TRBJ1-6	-	CASRKVWSGSEDSPLHF	TGCGCCAGCAGAAAGGTCTGGAGCGGCTCCGAGGATTCACCCCTCCACTTT
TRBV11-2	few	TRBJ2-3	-	CASSLEIGLSDTQYF	TGTGCCAGCAGCTTAGAGATAGGTCTCTCAGATACGCAGTATTTT
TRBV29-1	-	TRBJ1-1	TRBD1	CSVSKTGMNTEAFF	TGCAGCGTATCTAAGACAGGGATGAACACTGAAGCTTTCTTT
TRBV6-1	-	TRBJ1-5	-	CASSEALGQSQPQHF	TGTGCCAGCAGTGAAGCGCTTGGGCAGTCACAGCCCCAGCATTTT
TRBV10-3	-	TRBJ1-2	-	CAISESVNYGYTF	TGTGCCATCAGTGAATCCGTCAACTATGGCTACACCTTC
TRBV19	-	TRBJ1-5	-	CASSARGRETQPQHF	TGTGCCAGTAGTGCCCGAGGCAGGGAGACACAGCCCCAGCATTTT
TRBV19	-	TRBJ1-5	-	CASSIGWQKLLNQPQHF	TGTGCCAGTAGTATAGGTTGGCAGAAGCTACTCAATCAGCCCCAGCATTTT
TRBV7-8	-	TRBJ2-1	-	CASSPREVHSSEQFF	TGTGCCAGCAGCCCCCGTGAGGTCCATTCCTCTGAGCAGTTCTTC
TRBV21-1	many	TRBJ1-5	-	CASSRYRGLAGQPQHF	TGTGCCAGCAGCCGCTATAGGGGTCTTGCGGGTCAGCCCCAGCATTTT
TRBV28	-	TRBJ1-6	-	CASSLGGGSYNSPLHF	TGTGCCAGCAGCTTGGGGGGGGGCTCCTATAATTCACCCCTCCACTTT
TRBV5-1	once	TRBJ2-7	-	CASSLDQTKGTEQYF	TGCGCCAGCAGCCTCGACCAAACCAAGGGGACCGAGCAGTACTTC
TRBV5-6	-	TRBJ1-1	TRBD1	CASSSQLQGASAEAFF	TGTGCCAGCAGCTCCCAATTACAGGGGGCTAGTGCTGAAGCTTTCTTT
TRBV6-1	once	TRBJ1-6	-	CASRGISIGSPLHF	TGTGCCAGCCGGGGCATTTCTATAGGTTCACCCCTCCACTTT
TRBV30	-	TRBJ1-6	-	CAWSGLTDSPLHF	TGTGCCTGGAGTGGACTTACGGATTCACCCCTCCACTTT
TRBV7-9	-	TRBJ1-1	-	CASSLQGGSRGNTEAFF	TGTGCCAGCAGCTTACAGGGAGGAAGCAGGGGAAACACTGAAGCTTTCTTT
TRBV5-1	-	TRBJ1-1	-	CASSPPALDRNTEAFF	TGCGCCAGCAGCCCACCCGCTCTAGACAGAAACACTGAAGCTTTCTTT
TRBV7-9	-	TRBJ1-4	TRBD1	CASSSTGAANEKLFF	TGTGCCAGCAGCTCAACAGGGGCGGCTAATGAAAAACTGTTTTTT
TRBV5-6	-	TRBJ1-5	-	CASSSIFETGQNQPQHF	TGTGCCAGCAGCTCGATTTTTGAAACAGGACAGAATCAGCCCCAGCATTTT
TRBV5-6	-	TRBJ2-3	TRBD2	CASILGGGPTDTQYF	TGTGCCAGCATCCTCGGGGGGGGACCCACAGATACGCAGTATTTT